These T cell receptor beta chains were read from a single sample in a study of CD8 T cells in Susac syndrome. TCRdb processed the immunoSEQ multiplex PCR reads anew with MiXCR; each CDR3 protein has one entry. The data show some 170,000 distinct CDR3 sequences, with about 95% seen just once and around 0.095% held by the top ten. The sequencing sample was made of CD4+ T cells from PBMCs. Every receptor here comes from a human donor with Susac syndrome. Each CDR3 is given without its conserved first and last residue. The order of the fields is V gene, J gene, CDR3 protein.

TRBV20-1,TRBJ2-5,SASNRRNTEETQY
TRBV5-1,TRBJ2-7,ASSLVGQGGHEQY
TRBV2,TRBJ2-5,AASSKRETQY
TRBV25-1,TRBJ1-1,ASSESGTGTMNTEAF
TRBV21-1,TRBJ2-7,ASIPGS
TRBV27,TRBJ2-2,ASSFQPTPGELF
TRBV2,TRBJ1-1,ASSDSNPPEAF
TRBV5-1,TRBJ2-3,ASSLDVRGGTDTQY
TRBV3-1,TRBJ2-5,ASSQRTGLQETQY
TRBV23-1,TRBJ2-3,ASSRSGMGWNTQY
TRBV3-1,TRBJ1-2,ASSVTLGGVGRYGYT
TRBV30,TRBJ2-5,AWSVRVQETQY
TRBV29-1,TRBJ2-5,SVEKTGGPQETQY
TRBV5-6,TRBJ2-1,ASSLASGSETSYNEQF
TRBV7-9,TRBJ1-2,ASSFGLRWYGYT
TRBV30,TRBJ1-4,AWSEQGGEKLF
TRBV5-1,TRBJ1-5,ASSFTGGQPQH
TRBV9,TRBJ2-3,ASSPRGDGTDTQY
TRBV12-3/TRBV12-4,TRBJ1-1,ASRSRGGGWAMNTEAF
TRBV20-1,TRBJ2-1,SARGLRAGQTYNEQF
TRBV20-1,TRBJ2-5,SAGPPVRETQY
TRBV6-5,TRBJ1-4,ASSYSQRGKLF
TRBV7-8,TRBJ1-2,ASSLITGPYGYT
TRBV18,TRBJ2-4,ASSPTGRGQNIQY
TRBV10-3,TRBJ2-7,AMGPSASYEQY
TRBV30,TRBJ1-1,AWSLRTDTEAF
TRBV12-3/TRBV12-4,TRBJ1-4,ASRTGTGANEKLF
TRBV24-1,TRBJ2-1,ATSDLGLAGSNEQF
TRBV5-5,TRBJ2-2,ASSPLWGADTGELF
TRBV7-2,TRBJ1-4,ASSLALGQGTKLF
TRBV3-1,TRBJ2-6,ASSQSGANVLT
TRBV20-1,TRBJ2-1,SARVPGQGQQF
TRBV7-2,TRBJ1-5,ASSLETGVRNQPQH
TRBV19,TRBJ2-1,ASSTRTGSSYNEQF
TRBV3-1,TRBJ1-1,ASSQGALNTEAF
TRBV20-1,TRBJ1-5,SASATNQPQH
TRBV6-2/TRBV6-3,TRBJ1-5,ASSLQGPQH
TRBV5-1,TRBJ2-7,ASSPAGPYEQY
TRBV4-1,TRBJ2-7,ASSPSGASYEQY
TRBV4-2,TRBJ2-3,ASSQASGPQSSDTQY
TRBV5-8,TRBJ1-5,ASSFNNQPQH
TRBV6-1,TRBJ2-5,ASSETRTSGYQETQY
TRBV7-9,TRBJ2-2,ASSSTRPNTGELF
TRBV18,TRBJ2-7,ASSRDISYEQY
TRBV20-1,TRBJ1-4,SAREAGSNEKLF
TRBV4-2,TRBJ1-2,ASSQEEGAADGGYT
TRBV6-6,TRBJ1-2,ASRTPQGYGYT
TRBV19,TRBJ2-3,ASSRPGLRTDTQY
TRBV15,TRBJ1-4,ATSRDPGTGNEKLF
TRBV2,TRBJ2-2,ASTSGGNTGELF
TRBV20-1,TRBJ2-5,SASGGAPRTQY
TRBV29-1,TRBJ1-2,SVEESNGGWGYT
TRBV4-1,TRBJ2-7,ASSQDRGRPLSEQY